The 5 T cell receptor beta chains reported below all come from one sample, sequenced in a study of regulatory T cells in long-lasting Graves disease. This sample's time point: newly diagnosed GD, antithyroid drugs for less than 3 months. Making the TCR library involved RNA that had been extracted from PBMCs. Relying on iRepertoire HTBI primers and Arm-PCR of CDR3 regions, the team built TCR beta libraries. TCRdb fed the multiplex PCR reads into MiXCR, producing one record per CDR3 protein. The table lists around 470,000 distinct CDR3 sequences, around 15% of them singletons, with approximately 17% in the top ten. The same data also went into a second study, on T cells in Graves' hyperthyroidism and ophthalmopathy.

This specimen consisted of peripheral blood mononuclear cells (PBMCs), obtained at new diagnosis, from a patient treated with antithyroid drugs. These receptors came from a woman between 45 and 65 years old with Graves disease.

The table lists this clonotype with many counts. The rearrangement uses TRBV27 and TRBJ2-1; maybe TRBD1 (6 bases). Trimming shortened V by 3 bases and J by 5 bases, and 11 bases separated the two germline ends. The CDR3 extends over 14 amino acids. CDR1 MNHEY and CDR2 SMNVEV come from the germline V gene (reference sequence). The CDR3 here is CASSFPTGNNEQFF. Written as DNA, the CDR3 is TGTGCCAGCAGTTTCCCAACAGGGAACAATGAGCAGTTCTTC.

This clonotype was observed at least ten times. The V call is TRBV3-1, the J call TRBJ2-7, with TRBD1 identical over 8 bases. This CDR3 has 13 residues. Germline-derived CDR1 and CDR2 are LGHDT and YNNKEL (reference sequence). Trimming took 5 bases from V and 3 from J; bases not matched to a gene: 3. CDR3 protein: CASSGQGIYEQYF. The CDR3 bases are TGTGCCAGCAGCGGACAGGGAATCTACGAGCAGTACTTC.

The gene calls are TRBV4-1 and TRBJ2-7; D is unclear. CDR1 and CDR2 (germline): MGHRA, YSYEKL. This CDR3 is built from 12 residues. The V and J ends lost 2 bases and 6 bases respectively, with 8 bases between them. CDR3: CASSQRPGEQYF. Here the CDR3 DNA reads TGCGCCAGCAGCCAACGACCGGGCGAGCAGTACTTC.

This clonotype was seen ten or more times. V usage is TRBV2 and J usage is TRBJ2-1; 8 bases map to TRBD2. This CDR3 region has 16 residues. The ends lost 6 bases at V and 0 bases at J; junction bases unmatched: 7. Germline-derived CDR1 and CDR2 are SNHLY and FYNNEI. The chain's CDR3 is CASRDIAGHSYNEQFF. The CDR3 DNA is TGTGCCAGCAGAGATATAGCGGGACACTCCTACAATGAGCAGTTCTTC.

In its sample, this clonotype was seen a few times. The chain recombines TRBV24-1 with TRBJ2-5, with TRBD1 matching over 7 bases. The CDR3 consists of 14 residues. Germline assignment: CDR1 KGHDR and CDR2 SFDVKD. Unmatched junction bases numbered 9, after V lost 10 bases and J lost 2 bases. This CDR3 is CATEEAQGQETQYF. The DNA for the CDR3 is TGTGCCACTGAGGAGGCACAGGGGCAAGAGACCCAGTACTTC.